A selection of T cell receptor beta chains follows, all from one sample in a study of blood T cell repertoires in COVID-19. TCRdb's copy holds only in-frame clones and misses some; the assay was immunoSEQ multiplex PCR. The table shows 85,000 to 120,000 clones, with over 55% occurring only once. Material for sequencing was peripheral blood. All receptors come from a human donor with acute or convalescent COVID-19. The donor label of this sample is uncertain. Each CDR3 is given with its conserved first and last residue. A D gene is named only where the DNA matches it firmly. Clone size, where shown, is once, few, many, or a class for clones that have expanded.

TRBJ2-5	NA	NA	TRBV14	TGTGCCAGCAGCCCCAACCTCCAGGGCAGGGAGACCCAGTACTTC	CASSPNLQGRETQYF
TRBJ2-1	TRBD1	NA	TRBV7-8	TGTGCCAGCAGCTTTGACAGGGGCAGAGTTTACAATGAGCAGTTCTTC	CASSFDRGRVYNEQFF
TRBJ1-6	NA	NA	TRBV11-2	TGTGCCAGCAGCTTGGACGCCATGTCGGGCAGGGTTAATTCACCCCTCCACTTT	CASSLDAMSGRVNSPLHF
TRBJ2-2	NA	few	TRBV28	TGTGCCAGCAGTTTAAACAGCCCGGTGTTCGCGAACACCGGGGAGCTGTTTTTT	CASSLNSPVFANTGELFF
TRBJ1-6	NA	NA	TRBV5-6	TGTGCCAGCAGGCGGGGCGGGGTGAGCTCCTATAATTCACCCCTCCACTTT	CASRRGGVSSYNSPLHF
TRBJ2-1	NA	NA	TRBV19	TGTGCCAGTAGTATAGAGGTGGGGAGGGTCAGGGGCGAGCAGTTCTTC	CASSIEVGRVRGEQFF
TRBJ1-2	TRBD1	NA	TRBV2	TGTGCCAGCTGGATCAGGGGGGACAATTATGGCTACACCTTC	CASWIRGDNYGYTF
TRBJ2-1	TRBD2	NA	TRBV7-2	TGTGCCAGCAGCTTTCGGACTTTCCCCCGACTAGCGGCCTACAATGAGCAGTTCTTC	CASSFRTFPRLAAYNEQFF
TRBJ2-4	NA	NA	TRBV23-1	TGCGCCAGCAGTCCGGAGGTCGCCATCCTAGCCAAAAACATTCAGTACTTC	CASSPEVAILAKNIQYF
TRBJ2-3	TRBD1	few	TRBV6-5	TGTGCCAGCAGGCCTACAGGGGTGGGCACAGATACGCAGTATTTT	CASRPTGVGTDTQYF
TRBJ2-2	TRBD1	NA	TRBV7-7	TGTGCTAGCAGCTCACGGACAGGGTTGAACACCGGGGAGCTGTTTTTT	CASSSRTGLNTGELFF
TRBJ2-5	TRBD2	NA	TRBV18	TGTGCCAGCTCACCGGGACTACAAGAGACCCAGTACTTC	CASSPGLQETQYF
TRBJ2-1	NA	NA	TRBV5-1	TGCGCCAGCAGCACCAGGGTGGAGGGTTACAATGAGCAGTTCTTC	CASSTRVEGYNEQFF
TRBJ1-4	NA	NA	TRBV19	TGTGCCAGTAGTATTTATTCGAGGAATGAAAAACTGTTTTTT	CASSIYSRNEKLFF
TRBJ1-5	NA	NA	TRBV19	TGTGCCAGTAGTAGACAGGAGAGCAATCAGCCCCAGCATTTT	CASSRQESNQPQHF
TRBJ2-3	NA	NA	TRBV24-1	TGTGCCACCAGTTTATCTCCCCGCACAGATACGCAGTATTTT	CATSLSPRTDTQYF
TRBJ1-2	NA	NA	TRBV19	TGTGCCAGTAGTATAGCGGACAGCCCCAACGGCTACACCTTC	CASSIADSPNGYTF
TRBJ1-4	NA	NA	TRBV6-6	TGTGCCAGCAGTTCTGGGGGCAACTATGAAAAACTGTTTTTT	CASSSGGNYEKLFF
TRBJ1-1	NA	NA	TRBV6-5	TGTGCCAGCAGCTTGACAGGTAGTTCTGAAGCTTTCTTT	CASSLTGSSEAFF
TRBJ2-4	NA	NA	TRBV20-1	TGCAGTGTTGCCCGGGGTGACATTCAGTACTTC	CSVARGDIQYF
TRBJ2-5	TRBD2	NA	TRBV4-2	TGTGCCAGCAGCCAAGATCGAGCGGGGGGTCACCAAGAGACCCAGTACTTC	CASSQDRAGGHQETQYF